The sequence of this TCR beta chain was determined in a study of OX40 agonist ivuxolimab in advanced cancers. The overall study: Dose-escalation cases comprised hepatocellular carcinoma, melanoma, renal cell or head and neck cancer. General observations from the study: With doses of 0.1-3.0 mg/kg, partial responders showed among the lowest clonal expansion. The work left the antigen specificity of expanded peripheral T cells undetermined. More expanded clones were found, on average, in CD8+ than in CD4+ T cells.

This table comes from immunoSEQ multiplex PCR, and its TCRdb copy is limited to in-frame clones, with some not included. The sample holds some 91,000 clones, more than 70% seen once. This clone has just a few counts. The antigen is unknown. The CDR3 runs to 15 residues. The junction had 7 bases not matched to a gene; V was cut back by 4 bases and J by 6 bases. Germline V gene sequence: CDR1 SGDLS, CDR2 YYNGEE. The source material was CD4+ or CD8+ T cells sorted from blood, sampled in a trial of the OX40 agonist ivuxolimab. The J gene is TRBJ1-4, the V gene TRBV9; TRBD1 matches at 9 bases. This receptor was obtained from an adult with an advanced solid tumor such as melanoma, head and neck, liver or kidney cancer. CDR3: CASSPGQGGDEKLFF. In DNA, the CDR3 is TGTGCCAGCAGCCCGGGACAGGGCGGTGATGAAAAACTGTTTTTT.